Detailed here is one T cell receptor beta chain. Profiling relied on immunoSEQ multiplex PCR, and the TCRdb table lists in-frame clones only, not all of them. The sample has 100,000 to 150,000 clones; roughly 82% are singletons. Germline assignment: CDR1 SGHTA and CDR2 FQGNSA. V dropped 2 bases and J dropped 4; count of bases not matched to a gene: 6. The CDR3 sequence is 15 residues long. The record originates from a study of identifying expanded T cells in peripheral blood. V usage is TRBV7-2 and J usage is TRBJ2-7, with TRBD1 matching 9 bases. The source of this sequence is a person aged 18-70 years in good health. Sequencing input: blood. In nucleotides, the CDR3 is TGTGCCAGCAGCTTACAGGGACAGGGCACTTACGAGCAGTACTTC. Its protein product is CASSLQGQGTYEQYF. Complete variable domain (other parts from reference TRBV7-2 and TRBJ2-7): GAGVSQSPSNKVTEKGKDVELRCDPISGHTALYWYRQSLGQGLEFLIYFQGNSAPDKSGLPSDRFSAERTGGSVSTLTIQRTQQEDSAVYLCASSLQGQGTYEQYFGPGTRLTVT.